This T cell receptor beta chain stems from a study of CXCR3-negative and CXCR3-positive naive CD8 T cells. The length of the CDR3 is 15 residues. The germline V gene encodes CDR1 SEHNR and CDR2 FQNEAQ (reference sequence). UMI-tagged TRB cDNA libraries were built via 5' RACE. TCRdb reprocessed the 5' RACE reads and reports one entry per CDR3 protein, with no DNA. The sample holds over 100,000 distinct CDR3 sequences. The sequenced sample consisted of naive CXCR3- CD8+ T cells from blood. Described subset: CD45RO-CCR7+CD27+CD95- naive CD8+ T cells lacking CXCR3 (TNR3-). The sequence derives from a human donor in good health. Some clones in this sample may be carry-over from other donors' samples. This chain joins TRBV7-9 and TRBJ2-7; the TCRdb D gene call, TRBD1, has no DNA to confirm it. The CDR3 region is CASSSIMDRFYEQYF.